This T cell receptor beta chain is drawn from a study of graft-versus-host responses after intestinal transplantation. Study-wide points: GvH clones surfaced in recipient marrow, some emerging earlier in ileum or blood.

Generated by immunoSEQ multiplex PCR, the TCRdb table keeps only in-frame clones and is missing some. This repertoire shows 23,000 or so clones, over 90% found once; its top ten account for around 0.54%. The CDR3 has 15 residues. Trimming removed 1 base from V and 0 bases from J, with 8 bases in between. Germline CDR1 reads SGHRS; CDR2 reads YFSETQ. A word on this clone: The target antigen is unknown.

This clonotype originated in a human patient who received an intestinal transplant, so some T cells may come from the graft donor. The sample here was PBMCs, taken 18 days after transplant. This chain links TRBV5-1 with TRBJ2-1, with a tentative D call TRBD2 (5 bases). CDR3 in DNA: TGCGCCAGCAGCTTGACTGGGAGCTCCTACAATGAGCAGTTCTTC. Amino acids: CASSLTGSSYNEQFF.